The 30 T cell receptor beta chains below were found in one sample sequenced in a study of technical replicates of blood from a few donors. Here immunoSEQ multiplex PCR was the method, and the copy in TCRdb shows in-frame clones only, minus some. The sample holds roughly 100,000 clones, 96% seen once. Sequencing was done on a sample of T cells isolated from PBMCs. These receptors were obtained from a human donor in good health.

The chain has TRBV5-8 and TRBJ2-5; D is ambiguous. Per the germline V gene, CDR1 is SGHTS and CDR2 is YDEGEE. There are 12 residues in the CDR3. With 0 bases removed from V and 4 bases from J, the gap between germline ends came to 4 bases. CDR3 in DNA: TGTGCCAGCAGCTTGGTATTAGAGACCCAGTACTTC. Translated: CASSLVLETQYF. The full variable domain, with the rest looked up from reference TRBV5-8 and TRBJ2-5, is EAGVTQSPTHLIKTRGQQATLRCSPISGHTSVYWYQQALGLGLQFLLWYDEGEERNRGNFPPRFSGRQFPNYSSELNVNALELEDSALYLCASSLVLETQYFGPGTRLLVL.

J is TRBJ1-4 and V is TRBV27; D might be TRBD1 (5 bases). Trimming stripped 3 bases from V and 7 bases from J, with 9 bases between. CDR1 is MNHEY, CDR2 SMNVEV, per germline (reference sequence). The CDR3 spans 13 residues. CDR3 amino acids: CASSLRGIEKLFF. For the CDR3, the DNA is TGTGCCAGCAGTTTGCGGGGGATTGAAAAACTGTTTTTT.

This clone appeared a few times. Other DNA sequences in the sample encode the same CDR3. The rearrangement uses TRBV30 and TRBJ1-1; D remains ambiguous. The V and J ends lost 4 bases and 0 bases respectively, with 3 bases between them. Germline assignment: CDR1 GTSNPN and CDR2 SVGIG (reference sequence). The CDR3 has 11 residues. The CDR3: CAWTVNTEAFF. Here the CDR3 DNA reads TGTGCCTGGACGGTGAACACTGAAGCTTTCTTT.

The chain has TRBV6-5 and TRBJ2-7, with a tentative D call TRBD1 (5 bases). V was shortened by 0 bases and J by 2 bases, with 8 bases between the two germline ends. This CDR3 region has 14 residues. Germline V gives CDR1 MNHEY, CDR2 SVGAGI. The CDR3 DNA sequence: TGTGCCAGCAGTTACTCGCTGGGGCCCTACGAGCAGTACTTC. It encodes CASSYSLGPYEQYF.

This clone showed up just once. The CDR3, as DNA: TGTGCCAGCAGCTTAGAGGTGGGAGGGGGATCCTACGAGCAGTACTTC. This encodes CASSLEVGGGSYEQYF. V and J are TRBV7-6 and TRBJ2-7, with D possibly matching TRBD2 (7 bases). Between the trimmed V and J ends, which lost 1 base and 1 base, there was a span of 14 bases. This CDR3 comprises 16 residues. The germline V gene has CDR1 SGHVS and CDR2 FNYEAQ.

The chain employs TRBV29-1 and TRBJ2-2, with D tentatively TRBD1 (6 bases). The germline gives CDR1 SQVTM, CDR2 ANQGSEA. The V and J ends lost 6 bases and 0 bases respectively, with 11 bases between them. There are 14 residues in the CDR3. The CDR3 here is CSVDPGANTGELFF. The CDR3 DNA sequence: TGCAGCGTCGACCCAGGGGCGAACACCGGGGAGCTGTTTTTT.

The gene calls are TRBV19 and TRBJ2-7; 8 bases are shared with TRBD2. Germline V gene data show CDR1 as LNHDA and CDR2 as SQIVND (reference sequence). With V trimmed by 5 bases and J by 3 bases, 9 bases remained unmatched. The CDR3 contains 15 residues. This CDR3 reads CASSQGSGRNYEQYF. The CDR3 DNA is TGTGCCAGTAGTCAAGGGAGCGGGAGAAACTACGAGCAGTACTTC. Full variable domain (missing parts from reference TRBV19 and TRBJ2-7): DGGITQSPKYLFRKEGQNVTLSCEQNLNHDAMYWYRQDPGQGLRLIYYSQIVNDFQKGDIAEGYSVSREKKESFPLTVTSAQKNPTAFYLCASSQGSGRNYEQYFGPGTRLTVT.

The V and J genes are TRBV7-3 and TRBJ1-4; no reliable D call. CDR3 size: 15 residues. Germline CDR1 SGHTA, CDR2 FQGTGA. V shed 6 bases and J shed 7 bases, with 18 bases lying between them. CDR3 nucleotide sequence: TGTGCCAGCAGGTCCCCGGTACGGGATTCTGAAAAACTGTTTTTT. Translated: CASRSPVRDSEKLFF.

This sequence joins TRBV28 and TRBJ1-4; no clear D. Germline V CDR1 and CDR2: MDHEN, SYDVKM. The length of the CDR3 is 17 residues. The V and J ends lost 7 bases and 0 bases respectively, with 18 bases between them. CDR3 DNA: TGTGCCAGCACCTCCTCGAGGGTTAGTGCAACTAATGAAAAACTGTTTTTT. Translating it yields CASTSSRVSATNEKLFF.

The chain couples TRBV2 to TRBJ1-5; maybe TRBD1 (5 bases). V was clipped by 3 bases and J by 4 bases, with 7 bases between them. Germline V lookup: CDR1 SNHLY, CDR2 FYNNEI. The length of the CDR3 is 13 residues. The CDR3 loop is CASSDRANQPQHF. The CDR3, as DNA: TGTGCCAGCAGTGACAGGGCAAATCAGCCCCAGCATTTT.

The V and J genes are TRBV14 and TRBJ1-2; no clear D gene. V was clipped by 4 bases and J by 0 bases, with 6 bases between them. The germline CDR1 and CDR2 sequences are SGHDN and FVKESK. This CDR3 spans 13 amino acids. CDR3 protein: CASSPTANYGYTF. The DNA for the CDR3 is TGTGCCAGCAGCCCTACGGCTAACTATGGCTACACCTTC.

This clone appeared a single time. The chain carries TRBV5-4 and TRBJ1-1; D is unclear. V dropped 1 base and J dropped 6 bases, with 4 bases sitting between them. Germline CDR1 is SGHNT and CDR2 is YYREEE (reference sequence). CDR3 size: 11 residues. CDR3 sequence reads: CASSLYSEAFF. The CDR3 nucleotides read TGTGCCAGCAGCTTGTACTCTGAAGCTTTCTTT. Based on the CDR3 plus reference TRBV5-4 and TRBJ1-1, the full variable domain is ETGVTQSPTHLIKTRGQQVTLRCSSQSGHNTVSWYQQALGQGPQFIFQYYREEENGRGNFPPRFSGLQFPNYSSELNVNALELDDSALYLCASSLYSEAFFGQGTRLTVV.

The chain recombines TRBV5-6 with TRBJ2-5; 9 bases are shared with TRBD1. The CDR3 runs to 15 residues. The trim removed 4 bases at V and 5 bases at J, leaving 9 bases unmatched. Germline CDR1 SGHDT, CDR2 YYEEEE. CDR3 sequence reads: CASSRIRDREETQYF. The DNA for the CDR3 is TGTGCCAGCAGCCGCATACGGGACAGGGAGGAGACCCAGTACTTC.

The CDR3 loop is CASSPDTTGGGYTF. CDR3 DNA sequence: TGTGCCAGCAGCCCAGACACAACGGGGGGTGGCTACACCTTC. The rearrangement joins TRBV7-3 to TRBJ1-2; the D gene is possibly TRBD1 (5 bases). The germline V gene encodes CDR1 SGHTA and CDR2 FQGTGA. Between the trimmed V and J ends, which lost 5 bases and 7 bases, there was a span of 17 bases. The CDR3 totals 14 residues.

The DNA of the CDR3 is TGCGCCAGCAGCCAAGATGAGTCCGGGGAGCTGTTTTTT. Translating gives CASSQDESGELFF. The genes are TRBV4-1 and TRBJ2-2; D not certain. There are 13 residues in the CDR3. CDR1 and CDR2 from the germline V gene are MGHRA and YSYEKL. Trimming pared 0 bases from V and 6 bases from J, leaving 5 bases between.

The CDR3 is CASSFQSASWAFF. For the CDR3, the DNA is TGCGCCAGCAGCTTTCAGTCAGCGAGCTGGGCTTTCTTT. The chain links TRBV5-1 to TRBJ1-1; D is undetermined. Germline V gene lookup returns CDR1 SGHRS and CDR2 YFSETQ. The CDR3 runs to 13 residues. With 2 bases removed from V and 11 bases from J, the gap between germline ends came to 16 bases. The whole variable domain, filled in from reference TRBV5-1 and TRBJ1-1, reads KAGVTQTPRYLIKTRGQQVTLSCSPISGHRSVSWYQQTPGQGLQFLFEYFSETQRNKGNFPGRFSGRQFSNSRSEMNVSTLELGDSALYLCASSFQSASWAFFGQGTRLTVV.

As DNA, the CDR3 is TGCGCCAGCGGCATAGGCGGCCACACTGAAGCTTTCTTT. Its protein is CASGIGGHTEAFF. V and J are TRBV5-1 and TRBJ1-1; D not certain. Trimming cost V 7 bases and J 3 bases, with 13 bases left between them. CDR3 length: 13 amino acids. Germline CDR1 is SGHRS and CDR2 is YFSETQ.

This chain links TRBV7-9 with TRBJ2-5, with 7 nucleotides matching TRBD2. This CDR3 has 16 amino acids. The trim removed 5 bases at V and 5 bases at J, leaving 14 bases unmatched. CDR1 and CDR2 (germline): SEHNR, FQNEAQ (reference sequence). As DNA, the CDR3 is TGTGCCAGCAGCCAGAGAGCGGGAAGGCGGGATGAGACCCAGTACTTC. Translation: CASSQRAGRRDETQYF.

The rearrangement uses TRBV30 and TRBJ1-5, with 8 bases lining up with TRBD1. Germline V gene lookup returns CDR1 GTSNPN and CDR2 SVGIG (reference sequence). This CDR3 is 15 amino acids long. Losses at the gene ends were 1 base for V and 4 bases for J; bases not matched to a gene: 6. Here the CDR3 reads CAWSARTGRNQPQHF. CDR3 DNA: TGTGCCTGGAGTGCCCGGACAGGGCGGAATCAGCCCCAGCATTTT.

The CDR3 is CASSISGSYEQYF. CDR3 nucleotide sequence: TGTGCCAGTAGTATATCGGGATCCTACGAGCAGTACTTC. The chain couples TRBV19 to TRBJ2-7; the D gene is possibly TRBD2 (5 bases). V was trimmed by 2 bases and J by 1 base, leaving 6 bases between them. Looked up from germline, CDR1 is LNHDA and CDR2 is SQIVND (reference sequence). This CDR3 region has 13 residues.

The V and J genes are TRBV19 and TRBJ2-7; tentative D call: TRBD2 (5 bases). This CDR3 contains 15 residues. Germline V gives CDR1 LNHDA, CDR2 SQIVND (reference sequence). V lost 4 bases and J 3 bases, leaving 16 bases between the germline ends. The CDR3, as DNA: TGTGCCAGTAGTAATCTAGCCAAAGGTGGCTACGAGCAGTACTTC. It translates to CASSNLAKGGYEQYF.

This rearrangement joins TRBV25-1 to TRBJ2-3; a possible D gene is TRBD2 (5 bases). The CDR3 runs to 13 residues. From germline, CDR1 is MGHDK and CDR2 SYGVNS. With 7 bases removed from V and 1 base from J, the gap between germline ends came to 9 bases. In DNA, the CDR3 is TGTGCCAGCACTAGCTACGGCACAGATACGCAGTATTTT. Protein product: CASTSYGTDTQYF.

The V and J genes are TRBV10-3 and TRBJ1-2; D gene ambiguous. Trimming removed 4 bases from V and 10 bases from J, with 16 bases in between. This CDR3 is built from 13 residues. Germline CDR1 is ENHRY and CDR2 is SYGVKD. CDR3 region: CAISAMDGRDYTF. CDR3 coding DNA: TGTGCCATCAGTGCCATGGACGGGCGGGACTACACCTTC.

This clone has only one observation. The gene calls are TRBV7-3 and TRBJ2-5, with a possible D match to TRBD1 (5 bases). Germline V gives CDR1 SGHTA, CDR2 FQGTGA. The V end was cut by 6 bases, the J end by 4 bases, with 21 bases between. CDR3 length equals 16 residues. DNA for the CDR3: TGTGCCAGCAGAGGTACAAGGGGTAGCCGTAGAGAGACCCAGTACTTC. Protein: CASRGTRGSRRETQYF.

This clone was seen a handful of times. The chain employs TRBV7-3 and TRBJ2-1, with 8 bases fitting TRBD1. This CDR3 has 13 amino acids. The germline V gene encodes CDR1 SGHTA and CDR2 FQGTGA. The V segment lost 4 bases and the J segment 10 bases; nucleotides outside the gene matches: 6. In DNA, the CDR3 is TGTGCCAGCAGCTCCGACAGGGGCTGGGAGCAGTTCTTC. It translates to CASSSDRGWEQFF.

This chain connects TRBV18 to TRBJ2-7; 10 bases fit TRBD1. The CDR3 is made up of 13 amino acids. In germline, CDR1 is KGHSH, CDR2 LQKENI. V gave up 5 bases and J gave up 4 bases; unmatched junction bases: 2. CDR3 sequence (DNA): TGTGCCAGCTCAGACAGGGGGCCATACGAGCAGTACTTC. This translates into CASSDRGPYEQYF.

This chain connects TRBV6-5 to TRBJ2-7; D uncertain. Per germline, CDR1 MNHEY and CDR2 SVGAGI. The V and J ends lost 8 bases and 3 bases respectively, with 5 bases between them. The CDR3 spans 10 residues. CDR3 DNA sequence: TGTGCCAGCGGAGTCTACGAGCAGTACTTC. Its protein product is CASGVYEQYF.

The chain combines TRBV27 with TRBJ1-5; TRBD1 might be the D (5 bases). The CDR3 totals 15 residues. Trimming removed 3 bases from V and 0 bases from J, with 9 bases in between. CDR1 is MNHEY and CDR2 is SMNVEV in the germline V gene (reference sequence). CDR3 loop: CASSFRAYSNQPQHF. In DNA, the CDR3 is TGTGCCAGCAGTTTCAGGGCATATAGCAATCAGCCCCAGCATTTT.

This chain connects TRBV27 to TRBJ2-6; tentative D call: TRBD1 (6 bases). This CDR3 has 17 residues. Trimming took off 3 bases at V and 1 base at J, with 13 bases between the two ends. Per germline, CDR1 MNHEY and CDR2 SMNVEV (reference sequence). CDR3 loop: CASSFHRALSGANVLTF. The CDR3 DNA reads as TGTGCCAGCAGTTTTCACAGGGCCCTTTCTGGGGCCAACGTCCTGACTTTC.

V usage is TRBV19 and J usage is TRBJ1-5; the D is unclear. The CDR3 consists of 14 residues. CDR1 is LNHDA and CDR2 is SQIVND in the germline V gene (reference sequence). Trimming cost V 1 base and J 14 bases, with 18 bases left between them. In DNA form, the CDR3 reads TGTGCCAGTAGTATAGGAACAGCTTACGGAGCGGAGCATTTT. Translation: CASSIGTAYGAEHF.